These T cell receptor beta chains were read from a single sample in a study of blood T cell repertoires in COVID-19. Sequencing was performed with immunoSEQ multiplex PCR; in TCRdb, only in-frame clones are kept and a portion is missing. Here the sample spans tens of thousands of clones, about two thirds being singletons. Sample: peripheral blood. Receptors were obtained from a woman aged 55-70 years in a cohort sampled during active or convalescent COVID-19. Both conserved end residues are part of each CDR3. A D gene is named only where the DNA matches it firmly. Part of the rows lack a size; the others show once, few, many or a class for expanded clones.

d_call: .
v_call: TRBV24-1
j_call: TRBJ1-5
clone_size: once
cdr3_nt: TGTGCCACCAGTGATTCGCAGGTCTTGAGCAATCAGCCCCAGCATTTT
cdr3_aa: CATSDSQVLSNQPQHF

d_call: TRBD1
v_call: TRBV28
j_call: TRBJ2-2
clone_size: .
cdr3_nt: TGTGCCAGCAGCCTAGGGGAAACAGGGGGGACCGGGGAGCTGTTTTTT
cdr3_aa: CASSLGETGGTGELFF

d_call: TRBD2
v_call: TRBV9
j_call: TRBJ2-3
clone_size: .
cdr3_nt: TGTGCCAGCAGCGTACTGGGGGCCAGCCCACTACTAGCTAGCGGGGGGCCCACAGATACGCAGTATTTT
cdr3_aa: CASSVLGASPLLASGGPTDTQYF

d_call: .
v_call: TRBV4-1
j_call: TRBJ2-1
clone_size: .
cdr3_nt: TGCGCCAGCAGCCAAGATCGCCCAGTATACAATGAGCAGTTCTTC
cdr3_aa: CASSQDRPVYNEQFF

d_call: TRBD2
v_call: TRBV3-1/TRBV3-2
j_call: TRBJ2-2
clone_size: .
cdr3_nt: TGTGCCAGCAGCGGGCGGACTAGTACTGCCGGGGAGCTGTTTTTT
cdr3_aa: CASSGRTSTAGELFF

d_call: .
v_call: TRBV4-3
j_call: TRBJ1-1
clone_size: .
cdr3_nt: TGCGCCAGCAGCCAAGCGAGGGGGTGGGACGAAGCTTTCTTT
cdr3_aa: CASSQARGWDEAFF

d_call: .
v_call: TRBV4-1
j_call: TRBJ2-2
clone_size: .
cdr3_nt: TGCGCCAGCAGCCAACGGCAGGGGCGGCACACCGGGGAGCTGTTTTTT
cdr3_aa: CASSQRQGRHTGELFF

d_call: TRBD1
v_call: TRBV9
j_call: TRBJ2-2
clone_size: .
cdr3_nt: TGTGCCAGCACTCGGACAGGGGGGGGCACCGGGGAGCTGTTTTTT
cdr3_aa: CASTRTGGGTGELFF

d_call: .
v_call: TRBV19
j_call: TRBJ2-3
clone_size: .
cdr3_nt: TGTGCCAGTAGTTGGCCAGGCTACTCCACAGATACGCAGTATTTT
cdr3_aa: CASSWPGYSTDTQYF

d_call: TRBD1
v_call: TRBV28
j_call: TRBJ1-3
clone_size: .
cdr3_nt: TGTGCCACCAGACAGGGAGGAAACACCATATATTTT
cdr3_aa: CATRQGGNTIYF

d_call: .
v_call: TRBV6-5
j_call: TRBJ2-7
clone_size: .
cdr3_nt: TGTGCCAGCAGTACCGACAGGTCCTACGAGCAGTACTTC
cdr3_aa: CASSTDRSYEQYF

d_call: TRBD1
v_call: TRBV11-1
j_call: TRBJ1-3
clone_size: .
cdr3_nt: TGTGCCAGCAGCTCGACAGGGAACTCTGGAAACACCATATATTTT
cdr3_aa: CASSSTGNSGNTIYF

d_call: TRBD2
v_call: TRBV4-1
j_call: TRBJ2-3
clone_size: few
cdr3_nt: TGCGCCAGCAGCCAAGAGGGACTAGCGGGGGGGGCAGATACGCAGTATTTT
cdr3_aa: CASSQEGLAGGADTQYF

d_call: .
v_call: TRBV6-2/TRBV6-3
j_call: TRBJ1-6
clone_size: .
cdr3_nt: TGTGCCAGCAGTTACGGGGACAACTATAATTCACCCCTCCACTTT
cdr3_aa: CASSYGDNYNSPLHF

d_call: TRBD2
v_call: TRBV3-1/TRBV3-2
j_call: TRBJ2-3
clone_size: .
cdr3_nt: TGTGCCAGCAGCCTTAGCGGGGGGCACAGCACAGATACGCAGTATTTT
cdr3_aa: CASSLSGGHSTDTQYF

d_call: .
v_call: TRBV2
j_call: TRBJ1-6
clone_size: .
cdr3_nt: TGTGCCAGCATACGGGGGATCCCTCTCGGTTCACCCCTCCACTTT
cdr3_aa: CASIRGIPLGSPLHF

d_call: .
v_call: TRBV5-5
j_call: TRBJ1-2
clone_size: .
cdr3_nt: TGTGCCAGCAGCTTGCAAGGAGACTATGGCTACACCTTC
cdr3_aa: CASSLQGDYGYTF

d_call: .
v_call: TRBV5-1
j_call: TRBJ2-7
clone_size: .
cdr3_nt: TGCGCCAGCAGCTTGGCGCAGGGCTACGAGCAGTACTTC
cdr3_aa: CASSLAQGYEQYF

d_call: .
v_call: TRBV27
j_call: TRBJ1-4
clone_size: .
cdr3_nt: TGTGCCAGCAGTTTAGGGCAGGGTCTTGGAAAACTGTTTTTT
cdr3_aa: CASSLGQGLGKLFF

d_call: .
v_call: TRBV25-1
j_call: TRBJ1-2
clone_size: .
cdr3_nt: TGTGCCAGCAATGAACAGGGCACCGACTATGGCTACACCTTC
cdr3_aa: CASNEQGTDYGYTF

d_call: .
v_call: TRBV5-1
j_call: TRBJ2-3
clone_size: .
cdr3_nt: TGCGCCAGCAGCTTGGAACAGGTTACAGATACGCAGTATTTT
cdr3_aa: CASSLEQVTDTQYF

d_call: .
v_call: TRBV25-1
j_call: TRBJ2-4
clone_size: .
cdr3_nt: TGTGCCAGCAGTGATGTGGGGGCGGCCAAAAACATTCAGTACTTC
cdr3_aa: CASSDVGAAKNIQYF